These 28 T cell receptor beta chains share one sample of origin, sequenced in a study of T-cell reconstitution after alpha-beta-depleted transplantation in children. For TCRbeta, the library was prepared with unique molecular identifiers. TCRdb used MiXCR to reprocess the PCR reads, holding one entry per CDR3 protein. The sample lists hundreds of thousands of distinct CDR3 sequences; 10% to 15% were seen once. The input for sequencing was PBMCs, taken before TCRalphabeta/CD19-depleted stem cell transplant. These receptors were obtained from a girl between 2 and 10 years old with congenital amegakaryocytic thrombocytopenia, due to receive a stem cell transplant.

The rearrangement links TRBV7-2 to TRBJ2-1, with 14 bases fitting TRBD2. Germline V lookup: CDR1 SGHTA, CDR2 FQGNSA. CDR3 length: 15 amino acids. With V trimmed by 5 bases and J by 6 bases, 3 bases remained unmatched. The CDR3, as DNA: TGTGCCAGCAGCAAAGGACTAGCGGGAGGCAATGAGCAGTTCTTC. Protein sequence: CASSKGLAGGNEQFF. Drawing the rest from reference TRBV7-2 and TRBJ2-1, the complete variable domain is GAGVSQSPSNKVTEKGKDVELRCDPISGHTALYWYRQSLGQGLEFLIYFQGNSAPDKSGLPSDRFSAERTGGSVSTLTIQRTQQEDSAVYLCASSKGLAGGNEQFFGPGTRLTVL.

There are many counts of this clonotype. This CDR3 is CASSMGTGSREQYF. The CDR3 DNA reads as TGTGCCAGCAGCATGGGGACAGGGTCGAGAGAGCAGTACTTC. This chain links TRBV11-2 with TRBJ2-7, with 9 bases lining up with TRBD1. V gave up 5 bases and J gave up 7 bases; unmatched junction bases: 9. Germline loops: CDR1 SGHAT, CDR2 FQNNGV. The CDR3 consists of 14 residues. Full variable domain (remainder filled in from reference TRBV11-2 and TRBJ2-7): EAGVAQSPRYKIIEKRQSVAFWCNPISGHATLYWYQQILGQGPKLLIQFQNNGVVDDSQLPKDRFSAERLKGVDSTLKIQPAKLEDSAVYLCASSMGTGSREQYFGPGTRLTVT.

With regard to this clonotype: A read error may produce the germline difference seen at one junction end. V and J are TRBV7-9 and TRBJ1-2; no reliable D call. CDR3 length: 14 amino acids. CDR1 is SEHNR and CDR2 is FQNEAQ in the germline V gene (reference sequence). The CDR3 sequence is CASSAPSNNYGDTF. In nucleotides, the CDR3 is TGTGCCAGCAGCGCTCCCTCCAATAACTATGGCGACACCTTC.

This clonotype was seen ten or more times. The rearrangement links TRBV15 to TRBJ1-2; the D is unclear. Germline V gives CDR1 LNHNV, CDR2 YYDKDF (reference sequence). V was pared by 6 bases and J by 7 bases, with 15 bases between. The CDR3 spans 13 residues. The DNA for the CDR3 is TGTGCCACCAGTCAACCCCCTCTAGGTGGCTACACCTTC. Translated: CATSQPPLGGYTF.

This clonotype was counted many times. The chain couples TRBV3-1 to TRBJ2-1; 11 bases match TRBD2. Germline V gene sequence: CDR1 LGHDT, CDR2 YNNKEL (reference sequence). This CDR3 spans 15 amino acids. After removal of 2 bases from V and 5 bases from J, the junction contained 2 bases not matched to a gene. As DNA, the CDR3 is TGTGCCAGCAGCCAACTAGCGGGAGGACACAATGAGCAGTTCTTC. It is translated as CASSQLAGGHNEQFF.

The count of this clonotype is one. A much larger clone lies a single base off, so this may be a read error. The V gene is TRBV29-1, the J gene TRBJ2-7; 7 bases match TRBD2. J was trimmed by 2 bases and V by 5 bases; bases with no gene match: 12. Germline CDR1 reads SQVTM; CDR2 reads ANQGSEA. The CDR3 sequence is 15 residues long. CDR3 nucleotides: TGCAGCGTTAGCCTAGCGGTTAGGGAGGCCTACGAGCAGTACTTC. It yields the protein CSVSLAVREAYEQYF.

This clonotype was seen many times. The V call is TRBV5-1, the J call TRBJ2-3; D is undetermined. In germline, CDR1 is SGHRS, CDR2 YFSETQ. CDR3 length: 13 residues. V shed 1 base and J shed 5 bases, with 8 bases lying between them. The CDR3 sequence: CASSLPLGDTQYF. The CDR3 DNA reads as TGCGCCAGCAGCTTGCCGTTGGGAGATACGCAGTATTTT.

This clonotype was seen at least ten times. The J gene is TRBJ2-2, the V gene TRBV5-1; D is possibly TRBD1 (6 bases). V was pared by 6 bases and J by 9 bases, with 27 bases between. CDR1 is SGHRS, CDR2 YFSETQ, per germline. This CDR3 has 17 residues. The CDR3 DNA follows: TGCGCCAGCAAATTGAGTCCGGGACACCCACCGTTCAGGGAGCTGTTTTTT. Residues: CASKLSPGHPPFRELFF.

This clonotype has just a few counts. This chain joins TRBV27 and TRBJ2-4, with D possibly TRBD1 on 5 matching bases. The V gene lost 5 bases and the J gene lost 0 bases, with 14 bases spanning the gap. Germline-derived CDR1 and CDR2 are MNHEY and SMNVEV (reference sequence). CDR3 length: 16 amino acids. The CDR3 bases are TGTGCCAGCAGTGACAGCTGGACCCTAGCCAAAAACATTCAGTACTTC. It is translated as CASSDSWTLAKNIQYF.

The V and J genes are TRBV7-2 and TRBJ2-1; D is unresolved. V lost 2 bases and J 9 bases, leaving 11 bases between the germline ends. CDR3 size: 13 residues. The germline V gene encodes CDR1 SGHTA and CDR2 FQGNSA. The CDR3 protein is CASSLRIRAEQFF. The CDR3 DNA reads as TGTGCCAGCAGCTTACGTATAAGGGCTGAGCAGTTCTTC.

Worth noting for this clonotype: Relative to the germline gene, one junction end is altered; a read error may explain this. This chain links TRBV5-1 with TRBJ2-5; a weak D match, TRBD1 (5 bases). CDR3 length equals 13 residues. Germline values: CDR1 SGHRS, CDR2 YFSETQ. The CDR3 protein is CASSLSQGETQSF. The CDR3 bases are TGCGCCAGCAGCTTATCCCAGGGCGAGACCCAGTCCTTC.

The chain links TRBV20-1 to TRBJ2-7, with D uncertain. The length of the CDR3 is 15 residues. V was clipped by 0 bases and J by 2 bases, with 14 bases between them. Per the germline V gene, CDR1 is DFQATT and CDR2 is SNEGSKA (reference sequence). DNA of the CDR3: TGCAGTGCTAGAGATGTACTGGGCCCCCCCTACGAGCAGTACTTC. Protein product: CSARDVLGPPYEQYF.

This clonotype was seen a handful of times. This chain links TRBV20-1 with TRBJ2-3; a possible D gene is TRBD2 (5 bases). V was shortened by 3 bases and J by 0 bases, with 22 bases between the two germline ends. The CDR3 covers 18 residues. From germline, CDR1 is DFQATT and CDR2 SNEGSKA (reference sequence). The CDR3 bases are TGCAGTGCTAGGGGGTCCTACTCCGGCGGAGGAAGCACAGATACGCAGTATTTT. This gives the protein CSARGSYSGGGSTDTQYF.

The rearrangement links TRBV15 to TRBJ1-1; tentative D call: TRBD1 (5 bases). The V end was cut by 1 base, the J end by 0 bases, with 24 bases between. CDR3 length: 20 residues. Germline V lookup: CDR1 LNHNV, CDR2 YYDKDF (reference sequence). CDR3 DNA sequence: TGTGCCACCAGCAGAGGGGGGAAAGGTTTGGCACCCCGGTTGAACACTGAAGCTTTCTTT. This gives the protein CATSRGGKGLAPRLNTEAFF.

This clonotype occurred a few times. V gene TRBV7-9 combines with J gene TRBJ2-5, with 8 bases lining up with TRBD2. The germline gives CDR1 SEHNR, CDR2 FQNEAQ (reference sequence). There are 14 residues in the CDR3. Losses at the gene ends were 2 bases for V and 3 bases for J; bases not matched to a gene: 2. The DNA for the CDR3 is TGTGCCAGCAGCTTACAACTAGCGGAAGAGACCCAGTACTTC. This encodes CASSLQLAEETQYF.

In its sample, this clonotype was seen a few times. The gene calls are TRBV3-1 and TRBJ2-5; D perhaps matches TRBD1 (6 bases). This CDR3 comprises 15 residues. Germline-derived CDR1 and CDR2 are LGHDT and YNNKEL (reference sequence). The V end lost 3 bases, the J end lost 5 bases, and 16 bases lay between the germline ends. Here the CDR3 DNA reads TGTGCCAGCAGCCAGTTCGACAGGCTAGTGGAGACCCAGTACTTC. Translation gives CASSQFDRLVETQYF.

The chain recombines TRBV18 with TRBJ2-3; 10 bases are shared with TRBD2. The trim removed 6 bases at V and 4 bases at J, leaving 7 bases unmatched. The length of the CDR3 is 15 residues. Germline-derived CDR1 and CDR2 are KGHSH and LQKENI. The CDR3: CASSSAGGPADTQYF. The CDR3 DNA reads as TGTGCCAGCTCCTCAGCGGGAGGGCCCGCAGATACGCAGTATTTT.

This clonotype was detected many times. At one of its ends the junction is not consistent with the germline gene, which may arise from a read error. The V and J genes are TRBV7-2 and TRBJ2-3, with D perhaps TRBD2 (5 bases). This CDR3 is 15 amino acids long. Per the germline V gene, CDR1 is SGHTA and CDR2 is FQGNSA. CDR3 sequence reads: CASSLASGRTDTQYF. Written as DNA, the CDR3 is TGCGCCAGCAGCTTGGCCAGCGGTCGCACAGATACGCAGTATTTT.

The gene calls are TRBV5-1 and TRBJ2-3; 8 nucleotides line up with TRBD2. CDR1 is SGHRS, CDR2 YFSETQ, per germline. The J segment lost 4 bases and the V segment lost 5 bases, leaving 6 bases of the junction unmatched. This CDR3 is built from 14 residues. DNA for the CDR3: TGCGCCAGCAGAGCGGGAGTGGGGCCAGATACGCAGTATTTT. It is translated as CASRAGVGPDTQYF. The variable domain in full, completed from reference TRBV5-1 and TRBJ2-3, reads KAGVTQTPRYLIKTRGQQVTLSCSPISGHRSVSWYQQTPGQGLQFLFEYFSETQRNKGNFPGRFSGRQFSNSRSEMNVSTLELGDSALYLCASRAGVGPDTQYFGPGTRLTVL.

This clonotype was detected many times. The rearrangement links TRBV10-3 to TRBJ2-2; 11 positions match TRBD1. The CDR3 spans 15 residues. Germline loops: CDR1 ENHRY, CDR2 SYGVKD. With V trimmed by 6 bases and J by 5 bases, 5 bases remained unmatched. CDR3: CAIRRGQGETGELFF. CDR3 bases: TGTGCCATCAGGAGGGGACAGGGGGAAACCGGGGAGCTGTTTTTT.

V usage is TRBV7-9 and J usage is TRBJ2-7; 7 bases agree with TRBD1. The CDR3 has 15 residues. Trimming took 5 bases from V and 4 from J; bases not matched to a gene: 11. The germline gives CDR1 SEHNR, CDR2 FQNEAQ (reference sequence). The CDR3 bases are TGTGCCAGCAGCGGACAGGCCGGCCCAAAGTACGAGCAGTACTTC. Amino acids: CASSGQAGPKYEQYF.

This clonotype has ten or more counts. The genes are TRBV29-1 and TRBJ2-1; 8 nucleotides line up with TRBD1. V shed 6 bases, J shed 6 bases, and the junction held 4 bases outside the gene matches. CDR1 is SQVTM and CDR2 is ANQGSEA in the germline V gene. This CDR3 region has 12 residues. The CDR3 loop is CSVATGGNEQFF. Written as DNA, the CDR3 is TGCAGCGTAGCCACAGGGGGCAATGAGCAGTTCTTC.

This clonotype was seen a few times. CDR3: CASSFSNIGSPETQYF. The CDR3 DNA is TGTGCCAGCAGCTTCTCTAATATAGGGTCTCCGGAGACCCAGTACTTC. This chain connects TRBV5-5 to TRBJ2-5; D is unresolved. CDR1 and CDR2 (germline): SGHKS, YYEKEE (reference sequence). The CDR3 is 16 residues long. V was pared by 2 bases and J by 5 bases, with 19 bases between.

This clonotype was seen ten or more times. This chain connects TRBV12-3 or TRBV12-4 to TRBJ2-7; TRBD1 agrees at 8 bases. Unmatched junction bases numbered 9, after V lost 5 bases and J lost 3 bases. The CDR3 consists of 15 residues. The CDR3 loop reads CASSNGTGESYEQYF. In DNA, the CDR3 is TGTGCCAGCAGTAACGGGACAGGTGAAAGCTACGAGCAGTACTTC.

This clonotype was observed many times. This chain connects TRBV7-8 to TRBJ2-3; 9 bases align to TRBD2. Looked up from germline, CDR1 is SGHVS and CDR2 is FQNEAQ. V trimming: 0 bases; J trimming: 1 base; junction bases outside the gene matches: 2. The CDR3 has 16 residues. The CDR3 DNA sequence: TGTGCCAGCAGCTTAGCAAGACTAGCGGGCACAGATACGCAGTATTTT. This translates into CASSLARLAGTDTQYF.

This clonotype was recorded many times. In nucleotides, the CDR3 is TGCAGCGCTAGGGACACGAACACCGGGGAGCTGTTTTTT. Translation gives CSARDTNTGELFF. The gene calls are TRBV29-1 and TRBJ2-2, with D possibly being TRBD1 (6 bases). Trimming stripped 7 bases from V and 0 bases from J, with 9 bases between. Germline V lookup: CDR1 SQVTM, CDR2 ANQGSEA. The CDR3 is made up of 13 amino acids.

Many counts were recorded for this clonotype. The V gene is TRBV15, the J gene TRBJ2-3, with a weak D call TRBD2 (5 bases). The V gene's germline CDR1 is LNHNV and CDR2 YYDKDF (reference sequence). With 5 bases removed from V and 5 bases from J, the gap between germline ends came to 11 bases. The CDR3 length is 13 residues. CDR3 nucleotides: TGTGCCACCAGCGGTGGACTTTTAGATACGCAGTATTTT. Its protein is CATSGGLLDTQYF.

The V gene is TRBV7-2, the J gene TRBJ2-1; D is possibly TRBD1 or TRBD2 (5 bases each). V gave up 3 bases and J gave up 5 bases, with 8 bases separating them. The CDR3 is 13 amino acids. In germline, CDR1 is SGHTA, CDR2 FQGNSA. The CDR3 here is CASSFGTHNEQFF. The CDR3 DNA is TGTGCCAGCAGCTTCGGGACCCACAATGAGCAGTTCTTC.